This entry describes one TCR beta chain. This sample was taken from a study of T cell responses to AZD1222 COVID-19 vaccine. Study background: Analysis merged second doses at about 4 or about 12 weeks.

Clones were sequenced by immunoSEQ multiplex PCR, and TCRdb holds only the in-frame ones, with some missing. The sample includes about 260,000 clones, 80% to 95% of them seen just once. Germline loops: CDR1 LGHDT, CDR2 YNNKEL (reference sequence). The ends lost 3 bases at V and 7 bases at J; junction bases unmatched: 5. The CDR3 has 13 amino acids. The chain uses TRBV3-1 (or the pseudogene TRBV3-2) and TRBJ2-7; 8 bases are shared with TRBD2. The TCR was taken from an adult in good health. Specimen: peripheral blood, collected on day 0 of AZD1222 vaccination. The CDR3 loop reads CASSHGRVGEQYF. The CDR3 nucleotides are TGTGCCAGCAGCCACGGGAGGGTGGGGGAGCAGTACTTC.